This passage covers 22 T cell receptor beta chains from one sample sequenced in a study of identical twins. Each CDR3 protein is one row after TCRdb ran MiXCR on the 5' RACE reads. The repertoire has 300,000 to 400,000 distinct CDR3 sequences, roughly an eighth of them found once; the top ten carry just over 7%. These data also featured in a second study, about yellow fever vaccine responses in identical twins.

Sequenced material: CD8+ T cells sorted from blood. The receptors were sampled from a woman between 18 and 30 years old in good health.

CDR3 protein: CASSPMTGSNQPQHF. The CDR3 bases are TGTGCCAGCAGCCCAATGACAGGGAGCAATCAGCCCCAGCATTTT. The chain employs TRBV5-5 and TRBJ1-5; TRBD1 aligns across 7 bases. The germline V gene has CDR1 SGHKS and CDR2 YYEKEE (reference sequence). The V and J ends lost 4 bases and 1 base, in that order; junction bases with no gene match: 5. This CDR3 is built from 15 residues.

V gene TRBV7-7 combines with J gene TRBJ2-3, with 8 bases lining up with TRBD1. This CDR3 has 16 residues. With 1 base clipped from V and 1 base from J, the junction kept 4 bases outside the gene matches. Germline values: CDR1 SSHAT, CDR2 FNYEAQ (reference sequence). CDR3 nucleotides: TGTGCCAGCAGCTTAGGCCAGGGGGCCGGCACAGATACGCAGTATTTT. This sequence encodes CASSLGQGAGTDTQYF.

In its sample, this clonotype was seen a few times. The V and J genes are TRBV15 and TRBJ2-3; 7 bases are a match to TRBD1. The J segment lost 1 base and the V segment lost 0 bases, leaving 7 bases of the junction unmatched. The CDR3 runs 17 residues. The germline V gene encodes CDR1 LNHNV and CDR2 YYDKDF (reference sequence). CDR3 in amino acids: CATSREGQVFGTDTQYF. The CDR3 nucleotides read TGTGCCACCAGCAGAGAAGGACAGGTTTTCGGCACAGATACGCAGTATTTT.

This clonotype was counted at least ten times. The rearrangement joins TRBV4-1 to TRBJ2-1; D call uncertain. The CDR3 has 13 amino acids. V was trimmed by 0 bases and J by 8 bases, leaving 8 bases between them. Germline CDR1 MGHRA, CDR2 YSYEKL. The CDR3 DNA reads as TGCGCCAGCAGCCAAGATGGTAGATATGAGCAGTTCTTC. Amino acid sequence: CASSQDGRYEQFF.

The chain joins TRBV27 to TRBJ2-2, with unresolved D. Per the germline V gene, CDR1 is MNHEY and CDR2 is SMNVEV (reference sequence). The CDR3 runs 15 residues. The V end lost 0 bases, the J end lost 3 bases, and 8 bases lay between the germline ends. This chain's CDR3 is CASSLSGAYTGELFF. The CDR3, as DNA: TGTGCCAGCAGTTTATCAGGAGCCTACACCGGGGAGCTGTTTTTT.

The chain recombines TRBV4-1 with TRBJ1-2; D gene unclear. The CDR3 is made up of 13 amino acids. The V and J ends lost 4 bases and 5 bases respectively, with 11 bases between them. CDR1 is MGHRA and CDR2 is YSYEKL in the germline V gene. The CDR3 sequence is CASSPRSDYGYTF. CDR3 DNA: TGCGCCAGCAGCCCAAGGTCAGATTATGGCTACACCTTC.

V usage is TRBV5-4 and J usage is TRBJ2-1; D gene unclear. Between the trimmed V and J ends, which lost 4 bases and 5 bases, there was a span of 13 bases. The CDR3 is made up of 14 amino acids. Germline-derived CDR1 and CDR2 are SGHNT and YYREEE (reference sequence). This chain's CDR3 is CASSQVEAHNEQFF. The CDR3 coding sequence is TGTGCCAGCAGCCAAGTAGAAGCCCACAATGAGCAGTTCTTC. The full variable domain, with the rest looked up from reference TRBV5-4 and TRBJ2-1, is ETGVTQSPTHLIKTRGQQVTLRCSSQSGHNTVSWYQQALGQGPQFIFQYYREEENGRGNFPPRFSGLQFPNYSSELNVNALELDDSALYLCASSQVEAHNEQFFGPGTRLTVL.

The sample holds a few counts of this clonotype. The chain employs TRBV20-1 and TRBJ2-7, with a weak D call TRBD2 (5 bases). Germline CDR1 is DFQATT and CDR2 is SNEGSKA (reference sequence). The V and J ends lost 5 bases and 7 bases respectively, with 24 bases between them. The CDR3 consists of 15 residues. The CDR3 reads CSAGNSGIGSREQYF. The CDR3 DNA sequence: TGCAGTGCTGGGAACTCCGGGATAGGGAGTCGGGAGCAGTACTTC.

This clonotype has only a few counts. In DNA, the CDR3 is TGTGCCAGCAGTTTGCGGGGGGGCTTAGATACGCAGTATTTT. Translated, it gives CASSLRGGLDTQYF. The gene calls are TRBV12-3 or TRBV12-4 and TRBJ2-3; 9 positions match TRBD2. The CDR3 consists of 14 residues. V lost 3 bases and J lost 5; bases outside the gene matches: 3.

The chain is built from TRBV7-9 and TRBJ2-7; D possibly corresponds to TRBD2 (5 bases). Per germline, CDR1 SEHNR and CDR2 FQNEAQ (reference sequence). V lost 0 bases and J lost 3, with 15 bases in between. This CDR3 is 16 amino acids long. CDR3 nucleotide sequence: TGTGCCAGCAGCTTAGCGGACTCCGGGCCATACTACGAGCAGTACTTC. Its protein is CASSLADSGPYYEQYF. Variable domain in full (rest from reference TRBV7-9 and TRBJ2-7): DTGVSQNPRHKITKRGQNVTFRCDPISEHNRLYWYRQTLGQGPEFLTYFQNEAQLEKSRLLSDRFSAERPKGSFSTLEIQRTEQGDSAMYLCASSLADSGPYYEQYFGPGTRLTVT.

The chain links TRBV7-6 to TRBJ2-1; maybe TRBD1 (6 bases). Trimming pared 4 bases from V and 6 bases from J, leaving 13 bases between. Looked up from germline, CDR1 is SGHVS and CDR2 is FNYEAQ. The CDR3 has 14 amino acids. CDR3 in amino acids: CASSSSRGSNEQFF. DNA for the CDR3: TGTGCCAGCAGCTCATCAAGGGGGTCCAATGAGCAGTTCTTC.

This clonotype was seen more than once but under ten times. The chain's CDR3 is CASGTPLYNEQFF. CDR3 coding DNA: TGTGCCAGCGGGACCCCCTTGTACAATGAGCAGTTCTTC. This chain links TRBV2 with TRBJ2-1, with D perhaps given as TRBD1 or TRBD2 (5 bases each). There are 13 residues in the CDR3. The ends were cut back, 8 bases at V and 4 bases at J, with 12 bases in the middle. Germline CDR1 reads SNHLY; CDR2 reads FYNNEI.

CDR3 bases: TGTGCCAGCAGCGCACCGTCCGGGACAGGGGTCAATGAGCAGTTCTTC. Its protein product is CASSAPSGTGVNEQFF. The chain recombines TRBV5-6 with TRBJ2-1, with 10 bases aligning to TRBD1. CDR3 length equals 16 residues. CDR1 and CDR2 from the germline V gene are SGHDT and YYEEEE. J lost 6 bases, V lost 4 bases, and 10 bases had no gene match. The full variable domain, with the rest looked up from reference TRBV5-6 and TRBJ2-1, is DAGVTQSPTHLIKTRGQQVTLRCSPKSGHDTVSWYQQALGQGPQFIFQYYEEEERQRGNFPDRFSGHQFPNYSSELNVNALLLGDSALYLCASSAPSGTGVNEQFFGPGTRLTVL.

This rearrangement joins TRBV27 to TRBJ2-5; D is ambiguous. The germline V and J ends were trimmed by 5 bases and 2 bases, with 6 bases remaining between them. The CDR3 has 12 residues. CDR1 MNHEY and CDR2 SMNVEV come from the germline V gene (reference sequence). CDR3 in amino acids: CASSTNQETQYF. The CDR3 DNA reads TGTGCCAGCAGTACAAATCAAGAGACCCAGTACTTC.

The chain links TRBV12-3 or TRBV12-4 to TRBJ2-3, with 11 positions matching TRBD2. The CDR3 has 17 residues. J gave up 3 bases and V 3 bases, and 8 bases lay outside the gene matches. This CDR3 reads CASSLRVAGGPTDTQYF. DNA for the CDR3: TGTGCCAGCAGTTTGAGGGTAGCGGGGGGGCCAACAGATACGCAGTATTTT.

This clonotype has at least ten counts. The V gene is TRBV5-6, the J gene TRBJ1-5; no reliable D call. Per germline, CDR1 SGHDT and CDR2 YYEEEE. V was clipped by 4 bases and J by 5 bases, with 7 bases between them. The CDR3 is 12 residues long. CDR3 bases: TGTGCCAGCAGCCAACAAGATCAGCCCCAGCATTTT. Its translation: CASSQQDQPQHF. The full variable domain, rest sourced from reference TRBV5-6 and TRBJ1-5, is DAGVTQSPTHLIKTRGQQVTLRCSPKSGHDTVSWYQQALGQGPQFIFQYYEEEERQRGNFPDRFSGHQFPNYSSELNVNALLLGDSALYLCASSQQDQPQHFGDGTRLSIL.

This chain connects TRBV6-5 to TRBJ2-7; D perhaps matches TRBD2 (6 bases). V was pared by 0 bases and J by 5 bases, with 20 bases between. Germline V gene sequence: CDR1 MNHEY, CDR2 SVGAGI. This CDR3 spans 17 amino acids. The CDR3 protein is CASSYSTPARAGHEQYV. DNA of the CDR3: TGTGCCAGCAGTTACTCTACCCCTGCCAGGGCGGGGCACGAGCAGTACGTC.

The CDR3 spells CASSFGWGDEQYF. The CDR3 DNA sequence: TGTGCCAGCAGCTTTGGGTGGGGAGACGAGCAGTACTTC. The chain employs TRBV9 and TRBJ2-7; weak D call: TRBD2 (5 bases). Looked up from germline, CDR1 is SGDLS and CDR2 is YYNGEE. CDR3 length: 13 amino acids. Between the trimmed V and J ends, which lost 4 bases and 5 bases, there was a span of 13 bases.

CDR3 coding DNA: TGTGCCACCAGCAGACTCTCGGGGGCAGGGGGCCACGAGCAGTACTTC. It is translated as CATSRLSGAGGHEQYF. The genes are TRBV15 and TRBJ2-7, with 8 bases fitting TRBD1. CDR1 is LNHNV and CDR2 is YYDKDF in the germline V gene (reference sequence). J was trimmed by 5 bases and V by 2 bases; bases with no gene match: 11. There are 16 residues in the CDR3.

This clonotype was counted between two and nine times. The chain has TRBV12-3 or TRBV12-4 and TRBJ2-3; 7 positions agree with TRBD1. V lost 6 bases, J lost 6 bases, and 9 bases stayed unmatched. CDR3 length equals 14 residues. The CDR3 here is CASSRQGLFDTQYF. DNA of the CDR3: TGTGCCAGCAGCCGACAGGGCCTGTTCGATACGCAGTATTTT.

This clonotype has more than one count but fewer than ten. The CDR3 spells CASSLDPRAYNEQFF. The CDR3, as DNA: TGTGCCAGCAGCTTAGATCCCAGGGCCTACAATGAGCAGTTCTTC. The rearrangement links TRBV11-2 to TRBJ2-1, with a weak D call TRBD1 (5 bases). The germline CDR1 and CDR2 sequences are SGHAT and FQNNGV. The CDR3 has 15 amino acids. The ends were cut back, 0 bases at V and 2 bases at J, with 8 bases in the middle.

The CDR3 loop reads CASRPGHSSYEQYV. CDR3 nucleotide sequence: TGTGCCAGCAGACCGGGACATAGCTCCTACGAGCAGTACGTC. J is TRBJ2-7 and V is TRBV6-1; maybe TRBD1 (6 bases). Germline CDR1 MNHNS, CDR2 SASEGT. The germline V and J ends were trimmed by 6 bases and 0 bases, with 12 bases remaining between them. The CDR3 length is 14 residues.